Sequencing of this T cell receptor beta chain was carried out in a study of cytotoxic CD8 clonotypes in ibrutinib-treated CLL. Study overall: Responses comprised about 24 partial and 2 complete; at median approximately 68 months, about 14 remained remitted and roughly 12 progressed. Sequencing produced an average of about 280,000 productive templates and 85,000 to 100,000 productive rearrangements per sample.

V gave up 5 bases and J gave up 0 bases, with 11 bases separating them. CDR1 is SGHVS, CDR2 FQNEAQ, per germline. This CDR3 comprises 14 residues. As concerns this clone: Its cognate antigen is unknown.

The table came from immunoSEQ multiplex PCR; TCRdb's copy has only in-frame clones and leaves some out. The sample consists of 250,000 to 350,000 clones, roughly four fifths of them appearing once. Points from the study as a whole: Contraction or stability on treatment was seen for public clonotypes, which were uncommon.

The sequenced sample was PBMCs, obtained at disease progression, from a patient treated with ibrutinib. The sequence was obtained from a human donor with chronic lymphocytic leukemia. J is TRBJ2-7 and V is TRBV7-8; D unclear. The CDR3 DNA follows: TGTGCCAGCAGCCACACAGCGAGCTCCTACGAGCAGTACTTC. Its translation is CASSHTASSYEQYF.